The present T cell receptor (beta chain) was sequenced within a study of cytotoxic CD8 clonotypes in ibrutinib-treated CLL (dated by TCRdb to about 2021). Study-wide context: The cohort included roughly 15 treatment-naive and approximately eleven relapsed/refractory patients; roughly 17 were IGHV unmutated. Cryopreserved peripheral blood mononuclear cells were obtained prior to treatment, at the time of response, and at either disease progression or sustained remission. All remission and progressive disease samples were collected while patients were still receiving ibrutinib. Partial responses were observed in about 25 patients and complete responses in 2; after a median follow-up of 68 months, remission was maintained in roughly 14 patients and progression was observed in 12. Response samples were obtained after a median of approximately 12 months of treatment, with a range of roughly 6 to 40 months. On average, each sample yielded around 270,000 productive templates and tens of thousands of productive rearrangements. Longitudinal samples were obtainable from about 30% of the roughly 90 participants in the trial. The paper as a whole reports these results and caveats: Public clonotypes were rare and either shrank or stayed stable during treatment, and the rise in clonality at ibrutinib response reflected expansion of private clonotypes. Sampling times were not matched between sustained-remission and progressing patients, and lymph node repertoires were not studied. At ibrutinib response clonality went up, during sustained remission it held steady, and at progression it dropped back toward baseline. Baseline clonality was found to be higher than that of age-matched healthy donors and was strongly correlated with circulating CD8+ T-cell counts.

Concerning this clone: Its antigen is unknown. The record has no base qualities; no much larger clone is one base away.

The goal of deep resolution MiSeq sequencing was a depth between 1 in 1 million and 1 in 200,000 T cells, and coverage averaged 10x per clonotype. The immunoSEQ hsTCRB Kit was used to generate the TCR beta libraries. On the study's bioinformatics: Data were analyzed with ImmunoSEQ Data Assistant and ImmunoSEQ Analyzer, with V, D and J genes assigned per IMGT definitions. Clonality, which ranges from 0 to 1, was calculated by subtracting the normalized Shannon entropy of productive rearrangement frequencies from one. Only overrepresented clonotypes making up at least 0.05% of the repertoire of each patient were included in the public clonotype analysis. Repertoires from some 14 age-matched healthy donors in immuneACCESS were used as clonality controls. The table was pulled from immuneACCESS by TCRdb, which kept in-frame rearrangements only. Such tables lose some clones; where checked, under half of the loss comes from unresolved V genes, and the rest has no known cause. V, J and clone size are those of that table, while D and trimming were read from the DNA. This sample holds some 120,000 clones; 80% to 85% were observed only once. The top ten hold 3% to 4% of the sample.

What the time point label conveys for this sample: approximately 25 months on ibrutinib. For TCR beta library preparation, about 2 micrograms of genomic DNA were extracted from the cryopreserved PBMCs. Longitudinal blood samples from CLL patients on ibrutinib monotherapy underwent high-throughput TCR beta sequencing. Patients were enrolled in a phase 2 open-label single-center ibrutinib monotherapy trial. Including cysteine and phenylalanine, the CDR3 has 14 amino acids. The DNA shown is the 42-base CDR3, in frame from base 1. The V end loses 5 bases and the J end loses 1 base, and a stretch of 11 bases separates them. The CDR1 and CDR2 encoded by the germline V gene are MNHNS and SASEGT.

The specimen was PBMCs, collected after 24 months of ibrutinib treatment. The receptor was derived from a human donor with chronic lymphocytic leukemia. The chain employs TRBV6-1 and TRBJ1-1, with TRBD1 tentatively as D gene (5 bases match). The DNA sequence is given as TGTGCCAGCAGTCAGACAGTTGCGAACACTGAAGCTTTCTTT. This translates into CASSQTVANTEAFF.